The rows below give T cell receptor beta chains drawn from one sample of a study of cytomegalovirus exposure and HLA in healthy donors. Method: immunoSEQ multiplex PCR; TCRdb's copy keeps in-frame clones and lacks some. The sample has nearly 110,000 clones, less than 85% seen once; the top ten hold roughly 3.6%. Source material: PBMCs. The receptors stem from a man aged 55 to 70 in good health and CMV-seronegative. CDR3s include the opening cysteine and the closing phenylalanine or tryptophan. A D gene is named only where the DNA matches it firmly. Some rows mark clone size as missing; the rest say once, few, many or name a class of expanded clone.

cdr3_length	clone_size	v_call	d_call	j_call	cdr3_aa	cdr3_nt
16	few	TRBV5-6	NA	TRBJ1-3	CASSPLAGGVKNTIYF	TGTGCCAGCAGCCCACTTGCGGGGGGCGTAAAGAACACCATATATTTT
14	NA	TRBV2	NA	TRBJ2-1	CASSERRTDNEQFF	TGTGCCAGCAGTGAAAGGCGGACTGACAATGAGCAGTTCTTC
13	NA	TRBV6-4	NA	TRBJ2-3	CASSASATDTQYF	TGTGCCAGCAGTGCCTCGGCCACAGATACGCAGTATTTT
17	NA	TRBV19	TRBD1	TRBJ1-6	CASRPLTGTGHNSPLHF	TGTGCCAGTAGGCCATTAACCGGGACAGGGCATAATTCACCCCTCCACTTT
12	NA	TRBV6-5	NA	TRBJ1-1	CASRTGDTEAFF	TGTGCCAGCAGGACCGGGGACACTGAAGCTTTCTTT
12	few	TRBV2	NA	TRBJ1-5	CASSEQWQPQHF	TGTGCCAGCAGTGAACAGTGGCAGCCCCAGCATTTT
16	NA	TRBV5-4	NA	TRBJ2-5	CASSEGFLVLGGTQYF	TGTGCCAGCAGCGAGGGGTTCTTAGTGCTGGGGGGGACCCAGTACTTC
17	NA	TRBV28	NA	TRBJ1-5	CASSFPGRGRSNQPQHF	TGTGCCAGCAGTTTCCCTGGTCGGGGTAGGAGCAATCAGCCCCAGCATTTT
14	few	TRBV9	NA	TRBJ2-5	CASSPQGWGETQYF	TGTGCCAGCAGCCCTCAGGGTTGGGGAGAGACCCAGTACTTC
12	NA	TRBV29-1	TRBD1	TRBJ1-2	CSVTGVDYGYTF	TGCAGCGTGACAGGGGTTGATTATGGCTACACCTTC
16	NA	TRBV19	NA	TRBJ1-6	CASIPRGSSYNSPLHF	TGTGCCAGTATTCCTCGGGGGAGCTCCTATAATTCACCCCTCCACTTT
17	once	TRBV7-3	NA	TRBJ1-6	CASSFLDSDLRNSPLHF	TGTGCCAGCAGCTTCCTCGATTCAGATCTCCGAAATTCACCCCTCCACTTT
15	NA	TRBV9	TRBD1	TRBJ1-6	CASSAQTGYNSPLHF	TGTGCCAGCAGCGCACAGACAGGGTATAATTCACCCCTCCACTTT
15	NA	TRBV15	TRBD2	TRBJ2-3	CATSRGAGETDTQYF	TGTGCCACCAGCAGGGGAGCGGGGGAGACAGATACGCAGTATTTT
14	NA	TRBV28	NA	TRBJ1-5	CASSAPQGNQPQHF	TGTGCCAGCAGTGCCCCCCAGGGGAATCAGCCCCAGCATTTT
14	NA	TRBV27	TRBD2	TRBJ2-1	CASWGAGEINEQFF	TGTGCCAGCTGGGGAGCGGGGGAGATCAATGAGCAGTTCTTC
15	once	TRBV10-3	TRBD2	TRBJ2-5	CAISEGGGGGETQYF	TGTGCCATCAGTGAAGGAGGCGGGGGTGGAGAGACCCAGTACTTC
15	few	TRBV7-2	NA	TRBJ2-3	CASSPKGASMDTQYF	TGTGCCAGCAGCCCCAAGGGCGCTAGCATGGATACGCAGTATTTT
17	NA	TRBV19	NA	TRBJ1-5	CASSLSPPGAQYQPQHF	TGTGCCAGTAGCCTGTCACCTCCAGGCGCACAGTATCAGCCCCAGCATTTT
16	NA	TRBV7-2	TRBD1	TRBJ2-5	CASSLGPGTGAETQYF	TGTGCCAGCAGCTTAGGTCCCGGAACAGGGGCGGAGACCCAGTACTTC
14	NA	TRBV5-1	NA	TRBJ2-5	CASSFGPRKETQYF	TGCGCCAGCAGCTTTGGGCCCCGAAAAGAGACCCAGTACTTC
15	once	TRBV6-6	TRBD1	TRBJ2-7	CASHPRQGDFYEQYF	TGTGCCAGCCACCCTAGACAGGGGGACTTTTACGAGCAGTACTTC